The T cell receptor beta chain under discussion was sequenced for a study of STAT3 mutations in large granular lymphocyte leukemia. Findings of the study overall: TCR clonotype switching after therapy occurred in about 35% of the 18 patients. Persisting codominant clonotypes may have hidden a small pathogenic clone. In T-cell large granular lymphocyte leukemia, about half of patients showed multiple immunodominant subclonotypes. In several patients, dominant TCR clone burden exceeded STAT3 mutant burden, suggesting STAT3 mutation arose secondarily.

The germline V gene has CDR1 SGHRS and CDR2 YFSETQ. The V and J ends lost 0 bases and 4 bases, in that order; junction bases with no gene match: 6. The CDR3 is made up of 15 amino acids. Each sample's TCRbeta library yielded on average around 40,000 productive templates. Clones were sequenced by immunoSEQ multiplex PCR, and TCRdb holds only the in-frame ones, with some missing. Of roughly 31,000 clones detected, roughly 80% appear once; the ten largest clones hold about 32%. Concerning this clone itself: The antigen is undetermined.

The genes are TRBV5-1 and TRBJ2-7, with TRBD2 matching 8 bases. This clonotype was sampled from a woman aged 50 to 65 with T-cell large granular lymphocyte leukemia. Some clones in this sample may be carry-over from other donors' samples. Sequenced sample: peripheral blood mononuclear cells. CDR3 DNA: TGCGCCAGCAGCTTGGACGGGAGGGTCGGATACGAGCAGTACTTC. It yields the protein CASSLDGRVGYEQYF.